Below, one T cell receptor (beta chain) is given with its context. Its antigen is currently unknown. The data derive from a study of T cell responses to AZD1222 COVID-19 vaccine. As for the study in general: Both about-4-week and about-12-week second-dose recipients were combined.

This CDR3 is built from 16 residues. Germline lookup yields CDR1 SQVTM and CDR2 ANQGSEA. V was trimmed by 3 bases and J by 0 bases, leaving 18 bases between them. The assay was immunoSEQ multiplex PCR, and TCRdb's table has in-frame clones only and misses some. The table shows roughly 150,000 clones, with around 89% occurring only once. Broader study findings: There were repertoire samples only from the period after the peak T cell response. It should be noted that donors were predominantly white British and more often female, and clonal diversity was possibly underestimated.

The chain recombines TRBV29-1 with TRBJ2-7; unclear D gene. The sequence was obtained from an adult in good health. The sequencing used peripheral blood, collected on day 0 of AZD1222 vaccination. The CDR3 spells CSVDREDSAGSYEQYF. The CDR3 coding sequence is TGCAGCGTTGATAGAGAGGATTCGGCAGGCTCCTACGAGCAGTACTTC.